The clone carrying this TCR beta chain was recorded at least ten times. Its target is unknown. Each CDR3 protein is one row after TCRdb ran MiXCR on the 5' RACE reads. The sample has about 240,000 distinct CDR3 sequences, roughly 8.6% seen once; the top ten hold 6.8%. The data were obtained in a study of CD8 T cells in ankylosing spondylitis. Overall study findings and caveats: Researchers report that disease-linked clones proved CD8+ and relatively rare in peripheral blood. Both synovial fluid and blood in reactive arthritis had previously been reported to carry some motif variants. Characteristic of ankylosing spondylitis blood, it appeared, was a TCR beta motif comprising fewer than 10 highly homologous variants.

Germline V gene lookup returns CDR1 ENHRY and CDR2 SYGVKD. The CDR3 runs to 18 residues. V was clipped by 9 bases and J by 1 base, with 25 bases between them. This sequence was found in a male donor with ankylosing spondylitis or in good health (not recorded which). The V call is TRBV10-3, the J call TRBJ2-1; D may be TRBD1 (7 bases). The sequenced material came from blood, either unsorted or a sorted T cell fraction (not recorded which). CDR3 nucleotides: TGTGCCATTCTCGGAGGTGGAGCGGAGGGGGCTTCCTACAATGAGCAGTTCTTC. Protein: CAILGGGAEGASYNEQFF.